This T cell receptor (beta chain) was captured in a study of control samples from healthy donors and cancer patients. The repertoire was sequenced with immunoSEQ multiplex PCR; TCRdb's copy has only in-frame clones and lacks some. The table includes about 140,000 clones, approximately 91% detected once. V lost 5 bases, J lost 6 bases, and 20 bases lay in between. The CDR3 is 15 residues long. Per germline, CDR1 SEHNR and CDR2 FQNEAQ (reference sequence). Sequencing was performed on blood. The chain uses TRBV7-9 and TRBJ2-7, with D maybe TRBD2 (6 bases). The clonotype originates from a young man in good health. CDR3 nucleotides: TGTGCCAGCAGCCAGCGGAGGGCGGACCCGGGCGAGCAGTACTTC. Its protein is CASSQRRADPGEQYF.